This is a list of T cell receptor beta chains from one sample in a study of blood T cell repertoires in COVID-19. Only in-frame clones appear in the TCRdb table, and some are missing; sequencing was by immunoSEQ multiplex PCR. The repertoire includes some 200,000 clones, about four fifths of them detected once, and about 12% sits in the top ten. Sample: peripheral blood. The receptors come from an elderly woman with COVID-19, enrolled during active disease. Each CDR3 is given with its conserved first and last residue. D genes are given only for firm matches. Rows may omit the clone size; those that give it use once, few, many or a size class.

clone_size j_call v_call d_call cdr3_aa cdr3_nt
- TRBJ2-1 TRBV7-6 - CASSSPQGLTYNEQFF TGTGCCAGCAGCTCCCCCCAGGGCCTAACCTACAATGAGCAGTTCTTC
once TRBJ2-3 TRBV19 TRBD1 CASSFDRVGTDTQYF TGTGCCAGTAGTTTCGACAGGGTGGGGACAGATACGCAGTATTTT
once TRBJ2-3 TRBV7-9 - CASSLGAGIQADTQYF TGTGCCAGCAGCTTAGGGGCAGGGATACAAGCAGATACGCAGTATTTT
few TRBJ1-1 TRBV19 TRBD1 CASTTGVTGGNTEAFF TGTGCCAGTACCACCGGGGTTACAGGGGGGAACACTGAAGCTTTCTTT
- TRBJ2-3 TRBV13 - CASSLGGLWDATDTQYF TGTGCCAGCAGCTTAGGGGGACTCTGGGACGCCACAGATACGCAGTATTTT
few TRBJ1-1 TRBV27 - CASSHRGLNTEAFF TGTGCCAGCAGCCACCGGGGTCTGAACACTGAAGCTTTCTTT
- TRBJ2-5 TRBV10-3 TRBD2 CAISARVDGTSGGQETQYF TGTGCCATCAGCGCGAGAGTGGATGGGACTAGCGGGGGCCAAGAGACCCAGTACTTC
- TRBJ2-5 TRBV7-8 - CASSSYSLRETQYF TGTGCCAGCAGCTCCTATTCTCTTAGAGAGACCCAGTACTTC
- TRBJ1-5 TRBV4-2 - CASSQGDKSNQPQHF TGTGCCAGCAGCCAAGGAGACAAAAGCAATCAGCCCCAGCATTTT
once TRBJ2-1 TRBV7-6 TRBD2 CASSLTGGPHNEQFF TGTGCCAGCAGCTTAACGGGGGGGCCGCACAATGAGCAGTTCTTC
few TRBJ1-2 TRBV4-3 - CASSTGIGYGGYTF TGCGCCAGCAGCACAGGAATTGGGTATGGAGGCTACACCTTC
few TRBJ2-2 TRBV2 - CASKSTDNTGELFF TGTGCCAGCAAATCGACAGACAACACCGGGGAGCTGTTTTTT
- TRBJ1-2 TRBV6-5 TRBD1 CASSPGDRGTGYTF TGTGCCAGCAGCCCGGGGGACAGGGGAACTGGCTACACCTTC
- TRBJ1-2 TRBV28 TRBD1 CATNQGVYGYTF TGTGCCACAAATCAGGGGGTCTATGGCTACACCTTC
- TRBJ2-7 TRBV2 TRBD1 CASSEDRVLNEQYF TGTGCCAGCAGTGAGGACAGGGTTCTGAACGAGCAGTACTTC
- TRBJ2-5 TRBV21-1 - CASSKKGWETQYF TGTGCCAGCAGCAAAAAGGGGTGGGAGACCCAGTACTTC
- TRBJ1-5 TRBV28 - CASATGGQPQHF TGTGCCAGCGCCACAGGTGGCCAGCCCCAGCATTTT
- TRBJ2-1 TRBV5-1 - CASSLGDRYNEQFF TGCGCCAGCAGCTTGGGAGACAGATACAATGAGCAGTTCTTC
- TRBJ1-1 TRBV29-1 - CSVEGGGDGAFF TGCAGCGTTGAGGGGGGAGGGGATGGTGCTTTCTTT
- TRBJ1-4 TRBV2 TRBD1 CASRRTGASEKLFF TGTGCCAGCAGAAGGACAGGGGCCTCCGAAAAACTGTTTTTT
- TRBJ2-3 TRBV6-5 - CASSYGRPTDTQYF TGTGCCAGCAGTTACGGGCGTCCCACAGATACGCAGTATTTT
once TRBJ2-7 TRBV2 TRBD2 CASSVGTSGRAGTYEQYF TGTGCCAGCAGTGTGGGTACTAGCGGGAGGGCTGGAACCTACGAGCAGTACTTC
- TRBJ2-1 TRBV19 - CASSLEGGPDEQFF TGTGCCAGTAGTTTGGAGGGGGGGCCTGATGAGCAGTTCTTC
- TRBJ1-4 TRBV10-1 - CASNARVLGEKLFF TGCGCCAGCAACGCGAGGGTTCTTGGTGAAAAACTGTTTTTT
- TRBJ2-3 TRBV18 - CASSRTILPTDTQYF TGTGCCAGCTCGCGGACTATCCTACCCACAGATACGCAGTATTTT
- TRBJ1-4 TRBV19 - CARQPNEKLFF TGTGCCAGACAGCCTAATGAAAAACTGTTTTTT
- TRBJ2-7 TRBV27 - CASSLGGVGEQYF TGTGCCAGCAGTTTAGGCGGGGTGGGGGAGCAGTACTTC
- TRBJ2-3 TRBV9 TRBD2 CASSVGGGSTDTQYF TGTGCCAGCAGCGTAGGGGGGGGAAGCACAGATACGCAGTATTTT
- TRBJ1-1 TRBV11-2 - CASSLVPGRNTEAFF TGTGCCAGCAGCTTAGTTCCCGGGAGGAACACTGAAGCTTTCTTT
- TRBJ1-1 TRBV7-9 - CASSLHRGRNTEAFF TGTGCCAGCAGCTTACATCGGGGGAGGAACACTGAAGCTTTCTTT
once TRBJ1-1 TRBV7-6 TRBD1 CASSSTGPFAEAFF TGTGCCAGCAGCTCGACAGGGCCGTTCGCTGAAGCTTTCTTT
- TRBJ2-1 TRBV4-3 - CASSHPIRGRHEQFF TGCGCCAGCAGCCACCCCATCAGGGGTCGGCATGAGCAGTTCTTC
once TRBJ2-5 TRBV11-2 TRBD2 CASSSSGGDQETQYF TGTGCCAGCAGCTCTAGCGGGGGGGACCAAGAGACCCAGTACTTC
- TRBJ2-1 TRBV2 TRBD1 CASSYDREQQFF TGTGCCAGCAGTTACGACAGGGAACAGCAGTTCTTC
- TRBJ1-6 TRBV6-5 - CASNFWANSPLHF TGTGCCAGCAATTTCTGGGCCAATTCACCCCTCCACTTT
- TRBJ2-1 TRBV4-1 - CASSQDQAGRQNEQFF TGCGCCAGCAGCCAAGATCAGGCAGGGCGGCAGAATGAGCAGTTCTTC
- TRBJ2-2 TRBV14 TRBD1 CASSRGQGLTGELFF TGTGCCAGCAGCCGGGGACAGGGCCTCACCGGGGAGCTGTTTTTT
- TRBJ1-1 TRBV6-5 - CASSYGWGREAFF TGTGCCAGCAGTTACGGGTGGGGCAGAGAAGCTTTCTTT
few TRBJ2-7 TRBV19 TRBD2 CASSIVPLAGGTEQYF TGTGCCAGTAGTATAGTCCCCCTAGCGGGGGGGACCGAGCAGTACTTC
- TRBJ2-1 TRBV2 TRBD2 CASSGLAGGKNEQFF TGTGCCAGCAGTGGGCTAGCGGGAGGGAAGAATGAGCAGTTCTTC
- TRBJ2-7 TRBV7-3 - CASSLSSGYEQYF TGTGCCAGCAGCTTATCATCGGGGTACGAGCAGTACTTC
- TRBJ1-6 TRBV6-6 TRBD1 CASSYGDSTNSPLHF TGTGCCAGCAGTTACGGGGACAGTACTAATTCACCCCTCCACTTT
- TRBJ1-3 TRBV25-1 - CASSEHSGDDPGNTIYF TGTGCCAGCAGTGAACACAGCGGAGATGATCCTGGAAACACCATATATTTT
- TRBJ2-2 TRBV4-1 TRBD2 CASSQGLAGVGELFF TGCGCCAGCAGCCAAGGACTAGCGGGAGTTGGGGAGCTGTTTTTT
once TRBJ2-3 TRBV29-1 TRBD2 CSVPAPGTNTDTQYF TGCAGCGTTCCTGCCCCCGGGACTAACACAGATACGCAGTATTTT
- TRBJ1-1 TRBV12-3/TRBV12-4 TRBD1 CASSRDRGFSAFF TGTGCCAGCAGCCGGGACAGGGGGTTTTCAGCTTTCTTT